The sequence of this TCR beta chain was determined in a study of T cell clonotyping in hematopoietic cell transplantation. The germline CDR1 and CDR2 sequences are LNHDA and SQIVND (reference sequence). The CDR3 loop spans 16 amino acids. J was trimmed by 6 bases and V by 3 bases; bases with no gene match: 6. Study observations and caveats: Without cell sorting, CD4 versus CD8 contributions remain unresolved. Pathologically expanded recipient clonotypes increased progressively from day 30 to day 180 as diversity fell. Broader posttransplant TCR repertoire diversity was predicted by graft donor and pretransplant recipient Inverse Simpson Index values. Few recipient clonotypes overlapped donors; over 97% were de novo at given depth.

About this clone: The target antigen is unknown.

Some clones are missing from TCRdb's copy, which holds only in-frame ones; the method was immunoSEQ multiplex PCR. Among 65,000 to 75,000 clones listed, 94% were seen once. J is TRBJ1-5 and V is TRBV19, with 12 nucleotides matching TRBD1. This sequence was found in a man between 50 and 59 years old in good health. Some clones in this sample may be carry-over from other donors' samples. The specimen sequenced was peripheral blood mononuclear cells. CDR3: CASSMGTGGLGQPQHF. The CDR3 DNA sequence: TGTGCCAGTAGTATGGGGACAGGGGGCTTGGGTCAGCCCCAGCATTTT.